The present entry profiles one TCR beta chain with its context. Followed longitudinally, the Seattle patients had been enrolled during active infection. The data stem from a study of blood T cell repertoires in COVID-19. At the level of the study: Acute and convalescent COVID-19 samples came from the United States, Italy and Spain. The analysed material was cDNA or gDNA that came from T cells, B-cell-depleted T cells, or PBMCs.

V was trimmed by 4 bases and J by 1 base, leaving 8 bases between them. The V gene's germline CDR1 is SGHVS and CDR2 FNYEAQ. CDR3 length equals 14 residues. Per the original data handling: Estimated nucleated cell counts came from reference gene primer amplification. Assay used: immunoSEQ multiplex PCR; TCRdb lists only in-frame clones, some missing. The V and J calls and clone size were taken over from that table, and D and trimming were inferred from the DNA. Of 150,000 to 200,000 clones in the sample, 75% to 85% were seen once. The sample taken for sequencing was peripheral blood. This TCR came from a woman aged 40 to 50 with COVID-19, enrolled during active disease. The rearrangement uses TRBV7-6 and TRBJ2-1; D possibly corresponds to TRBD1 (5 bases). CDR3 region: CASSYRSSYNEQFF. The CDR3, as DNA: TGTGCCAGCAGCTACAGGAGTTCCTACAATGAGCAGTTCTTC.